This paragraph reports one TCR beta chain. TCRdb called the 5' RACE reads again in MiXCR, with one record for every CDR3 protein. The sample includes about 190,000 distinct CDR3 sequences, roughly 10% of them seen just once. This sample is part of a study of T-cell memory formation after mild COVID-19. V dropped 0 bases and J dropped 3; count of bases not matched to a gene: 4. This CDR3 spans 15 amino acids. Germline lookup yields CDR1 SGHRS and CDR2 YFSETQ. The source material was PBMCs or a T cell subset sorted from them (not recorded which). The TCR comes from a man aged 18-30 years who had mild COVID-19 (a few samples of this study predate the infection). Cell type and time point are not known. The chain links TRBV5-1 to TRBJ1-1, with 8 bases identical to TRBD1. The CDR3 coding sequence is TGCGCCAGCAGCTTGGTGCCAGGGGGCCACACTGAAGCTTTCTTT. It specifies CASSLVPGGHTEAFF.